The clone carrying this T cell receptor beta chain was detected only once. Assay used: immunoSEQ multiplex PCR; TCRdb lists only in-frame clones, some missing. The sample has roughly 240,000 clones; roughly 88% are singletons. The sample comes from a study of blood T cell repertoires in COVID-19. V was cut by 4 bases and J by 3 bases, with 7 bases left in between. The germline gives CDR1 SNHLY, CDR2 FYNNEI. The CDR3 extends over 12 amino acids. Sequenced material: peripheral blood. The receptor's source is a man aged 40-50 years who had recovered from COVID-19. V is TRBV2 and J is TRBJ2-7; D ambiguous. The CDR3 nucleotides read TGTGCCAGCAGTGCTACGAGCTACGAGCAGTACTTC. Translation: CASSATSYEQYF. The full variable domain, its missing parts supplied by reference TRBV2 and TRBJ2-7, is EPEVTQTPSHQVTQMGQEVILRCVPISNHLYFYWYRQILGQKVEFLVSFYNNEISEKSEIFDDQFSVERPDGSNFTLKIRSTKLEDSAMYFCASSATSYEQYFGPGTRLTVT.